The rows below give T cell receptor beta chains drawn from one sample of a study of OX40 agonist ivuxolimab in advanced cancers. The method was immunoSEQ multiplex PCR; TCRdb's version includes in-frame clones alone and lacks a portion of them. The table shows some 71,000 clones, with 84% occurring only once. This sample comprised CD4+ or CD8+ T cells sorted from blood, obtained in a trial of the OX40 agonist ivuxolimab. These receptors originate from an adult with an advanced solid tumor such as melanoma, head and neck, liver or kidney cancer. CDR3s include the opening cysteine and the closing phenylalanine or tryptophan. The D gene is left open where the match is weak. The size entry is marked missing in some rows and otherwise reads once, few, many or a size class.

cdr3_nt: TGTGCCAGCAGTTACGGGGGAGGGAACACTGAAGCTTTCTTT
cdr3_aa: CASSYGGGNTEAFF
clone_size: -
d_call: -
j_call: TRBJ1-1
v_call: TRBV6-6
cdr3_length: 14

cdr3_nt: TGTGCCAGCAGTTATGAGACCTACGAGCAGTACTTC
cdr3_aa: CASSYETYEQYF
clone_size: -
d_call: -
j_call: TRBJ2-7
v_call: TRBV2
cdr3_length: 12

cdr3_nt: TGTGCCAGCAGCGCTTGGGCCGGTGGGACACCCCTAGCTAACTATGGCTACACCTTC
cdr3_aa: CASSAWAGGTPLANYGYTF
clone_size: -
d_call: -
j_call: TRBJ1-2
v_call: TRBV9
cdr3_length: 19

cdr3_nt: TGTGCTAGTGGTTTGGCAAGCCCCGAGACAGGGAGGCTCACCTACAATGAGCAGTTCTTC
cdr3_aa: CASGLASPETGRLTYNEQFF
clone_size: few
d_call: -
j_call: TRBJ2-1
v_call: TRBV12-5
cdr3_length: 20

cdr3_nt: TGTGCCAGCAGGCCCCGGGACAGGTTCACAGATACGCAGTATTTT
cdr3_aa: CASRPRDRFTDTQYF
clone_size: -
d_call: TRBD1
j_call: TRBJ2-3
v_call: TRBV5-4
cdr3_length: 15

cdr3_nt: TGTGCCAGCAACGGACTTAGGACAGGGGGATTAACCGGGGAGCTGTTTTTT
cdr3_aa: CASNGLRTGGLTGELFF
clone_size: -
d_call: TRBD1
j_call: TRBJ2-2
v_call: TRBV2
cdr3_length: 17

cdr3_nt: TGTGCCAGCAGCGAGGATATTGCCACTGAAGCTTTCTTT
cdr3_aa: CASSEDIATEAFF
clone_size: -
d_call: -
j_call: TRBJ1-1
v_call: TRBV9
cdr3_length: 13

cdr3_nt: TGTGCCAGCAGTGTAGCGGGGCGCGAGCAGTACTTC
cdr3_aa: CASSVAGREQYF
clone_size: -
d_call: TRBD2
j_call: TRBJ2-7
v_call: TRBV2
cdr3_length: 12

cdr3_nt: TGTGCCAGCAGCTTGGGAGCGGGGGGGTCTCTAGCCAAAAACATTCAGTACTTC
cdr3_aa: CASSLGAGGSLAKNIQYF
clone_size: -
d_call: TRBD2
j_call: TRBJ2-4
v_call: TRBV7-2
cdr3_length: 18

cdr3_nt: TGCGCCAGCAGTCCAAGGACCGGGTCGGCGCACAATGAGCAGTTCTTC
cdr3_aa: CASSPRTGSAHNEQFF
clone_size: -
d_call: -
j_call: TRBJ2-1
v_call: TRBV5-1
cdr3_length: 16

cdr3_nt: TGTGCCAGCAGCTTAGGATCGGGACAGGGATTCGATGAGCAGTTCTTC
cdr3_aa: CASSLGSGQGFDEQFF
clone_size: -
d_call: TRBD1
j_call: TRBJ2-1
v_call: TRBV7-2
cdr3_length: 16

cdr3_nt: TGTGCCAGCAGCGTAGAAGCAGGGACGCGAAACACCATATATTTT
cdr3_aa: CASSVEAGTRNTIYF
clone_size: -
d_call: -
j_call: TRBJ1-3
v_call: TRBV9
cdr3_length: 15

cdr3_nt: TGTGCCAGCAGCAAAGCACCAGGGGGTTACTATGGCTACACCTTC
cdr3_aa: CASSKAPGGYYGYTF
clone_size: -
d_call: -
j_call: TRBJ1-2
v_call: TRBV21-1
cdr3_length: 15

cdr3_nt: TGTGCCAGCAGCTTATATACAGGGGGCTGGGGCACTGAAGCTTTCTTT
cdr3_aa: CASSLYTGGWGTEAFF
clone_size: -
d_call: TRBD1
j_call: TRBJ1-1
v_call: TRBV7-2
cdr3_length: 16

cdr3_nt: TGTGCCAGCAGCCAAGAGGTAGGGAGCGAGCAGTACTTC
cdr3_aa: CASSQEVGSEQYF
clone_size: -
d_call: -
j_call: TRBJ2-7
v_call: TRBV4-2
cdr3_length: 13

cdr3_nt: TGCGCCAGCAGCGAGGAGACAGGGATCACTGAAGCTTTCTTT
cdr3_aa: CASSEETGITEAFF
clone_size: -
d_call: TRBD1
j_call: TRBJ1-1
v_call: TRBV5-1
cdr3_length: 14

cdr3_nt: TGTGCCAGCAGTTTATTTGGTCGGCCCGCGGACACTGAAGCTTTCTTT
cdr3_aa: CASSLFGRPADTEAFF
clone_size: -
d_call: -
j_call: TRBJ1-1
v_call: TRBV28
cdr3_length: 16

cdr3_nt: TGTGCCAGCAGCATCTGGGGGACAGGGAATAATTCACCCCTCCACTTT
cdr3_aa: CASSIWGTGNNSPLHF
clone_size: few
d_call: TRBD1
j_call: TRBJ1-6
v_call: TRBV7-9
cdr3_length: 16

cdr3_nt: TGTGCCAGCAGCCAAGATCTGACCTTCAGCTCCTACAATGAGCAGTTCTTC
cdr3_aa: CASSQDLTFSSYNEQFF
clone_size: -
d_call: -
j_call: TRBJ2-1
v_call: TRBV5-5
cdr3_length: 17

cdr3_nt: TGCGCCAGCAGGCTGACAGGGACCGACACTGAAGCTTTCTTT
cdr3_aa: CASRLTGTDTEAFF
clone_size: -
d_call: TRBD1
j_call: TRBJ1-1
v_call: TRBV5-1
cdr3_length: 14

cdr3_nt: TGTGCCAGCTCACAAGAGCTAGGGTACGAGCAGTACTTC
cdr3_aa: CASSQELGYEQYF
clone_size: -
d_call: -
j_call: TRBJ2-7
v_call: TRBV18
cdr3_length: 13

cdr3_nt: TGTGCCAGCAGTGCCGTAGGGCCCCAGCATTTT
cdr3_aa: CASSAVGPQHF
clone_size: -
d_call: -
j_call: TRBJ1-5
v_call: TRBV6-5
cdr3_length: 11

cdr3_nt: TGTGCCAGTAGTATCCGGAACGAGCAGTACTTC
cdr3_aa: CASSIRNEQYF
clone_size: -
d_call: -
j_call: TRBJ2-7
v_call: TRBV19
cdr3_length: 11

cdr3_nt: TGCGCCAGCAGCTTGGCCGAGTTTGCTGGAAACACCATATATTTT
cdr3_aa: CASSLAEFAGNTIYF
clone_size: -
d_call: -
j_call: TRBJ1-3
v_call: TRBV5-1
cdr3_length: 15

cdr3_nt: TGCGCCAGCAGCTTGGGAGCTGGAGGATATAATTCACCCCTCCACTTT
cdr3_aa: CASSLGAGGYNSPLHF
clone_size: -
d_call: -
j_call: TRBJ1-6
v_call: TRBV5-1
cdr3_length: 16

cdr3_nt: TGCGCCAGCTCGGGGGGTAACCAAGAGACCCAGTACTTC
cdr3_aa: CASSGGNQETQYF
clone_size: -
d_call: TRBD2
j_call: TRBJ2-5
v_call: TRBV5-1
cdr3_length: 13

cdr3_nt: TGTGCCAGTAGTAAAGGCCGGTTTGGGGATACGCAGTATTTT
cdr3_aa: CASSKGRFGDTQYF
clone_size: -
d_call: -
j_call: TRBJ2-3
v_call: TRBV19
cdr3_length: 14

cdr3_nt: TGTGCCAGCAGCCAGGACAGCTACAATGAGCAGTTCTTC
cdr3_aa: CASSQDSYNEQFF
clone_size: -
d_call: -
j_call: TRBJ2-1
v_call: TRBV9
cdr3_length: 13